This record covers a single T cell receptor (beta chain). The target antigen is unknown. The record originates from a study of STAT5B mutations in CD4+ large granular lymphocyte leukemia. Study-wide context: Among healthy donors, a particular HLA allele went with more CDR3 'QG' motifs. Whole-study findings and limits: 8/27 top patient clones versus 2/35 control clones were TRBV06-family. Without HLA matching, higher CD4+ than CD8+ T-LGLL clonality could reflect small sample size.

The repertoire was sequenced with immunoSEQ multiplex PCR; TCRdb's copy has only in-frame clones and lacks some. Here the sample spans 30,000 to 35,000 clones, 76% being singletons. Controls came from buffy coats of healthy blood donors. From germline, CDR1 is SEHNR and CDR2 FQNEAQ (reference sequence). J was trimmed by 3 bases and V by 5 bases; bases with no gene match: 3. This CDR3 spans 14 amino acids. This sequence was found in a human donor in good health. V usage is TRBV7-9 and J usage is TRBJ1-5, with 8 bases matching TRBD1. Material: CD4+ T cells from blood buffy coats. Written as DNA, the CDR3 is TGTGCCAGCAGCAGGGACAGGATCAATCAGCCCCAGCATTTT. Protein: CASSRDRINQPQHF.